The subject of this entry is one T cell receptor (beta chain). Its antigen is as yet unknown. These data belong to a study of response to subunit inactivated influenza vaccine. In TCRdb, the RT-PCR reads were re-called with MiXCR into one record per CDR3 protein. The data contain 530,000 or so distinct CDR3 sequences, 14% of them singletons. The J segment lost 3 bases and the V segment lost 4 bases, leaving 16 bases of the junction unmatched. This CDR3 spans 18 amino acids. CDR1 and CDR2 (germline): SGHRS, YFSETQ. Study-wide results and caveats: The authors suggested that every seasonal influenza vaccination recruits few new T cells.

This receptor was obtained from a man aged 50 or older who received an inactivated influenza vaccine. J is TRBJ2-1 and V is TRBV5-1; 7 bases line up with TRBD2. The specimen was PBMCs from blood, collected 11 to 12 days after vaccination. The CDR3 here is CASSPMGGDSKNYNEQFF. The DNA for the CDR3 is TGCGCCAGCAGCCCGATGGGAGGGGACTCGAAAAACTACAATGAGCAGTTCTTC.